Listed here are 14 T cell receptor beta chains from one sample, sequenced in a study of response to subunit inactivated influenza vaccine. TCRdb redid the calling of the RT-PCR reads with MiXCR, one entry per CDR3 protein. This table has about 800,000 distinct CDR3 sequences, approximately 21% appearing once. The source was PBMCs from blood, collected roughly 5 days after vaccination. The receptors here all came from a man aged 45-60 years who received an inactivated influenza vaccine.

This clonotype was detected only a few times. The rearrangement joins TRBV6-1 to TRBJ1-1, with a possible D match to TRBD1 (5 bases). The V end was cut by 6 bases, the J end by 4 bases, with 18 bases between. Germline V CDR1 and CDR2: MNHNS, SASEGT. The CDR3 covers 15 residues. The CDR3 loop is CASSPSWGEGTEAFF. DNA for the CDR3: TGTGCCAGCAGCCCCTCGTGGGGGGAAGGCACTGAAGCTTTCTTT.

CDR3 DNA sequence: TGCGCCAGCACCGCCGGAACCTCGTACACCGGGGAGCTGTTTTTT. Encoded protein: CASTAGTSYTGELFF. This chain connects TRBV5-1 to TRBJ2-2; D gene uncertain. CDR1 is SGHRS, CDR2 YFSETQ, per germline. CDR3 size: 15 residues. V lost 6 bases to trimming and J lost 3 bases, with 15 bases between them. The whole variable domain, filled in from reference TRBV5-1 and TRBJ2-2, reads KAGVTQTPRYLIKTRGQQVTLSCSPISGHRSVSWYQQTPGQGLQFLFEYFSETQRNKGNFPGRFSGRQFSNSRSEMNVSTLELGDSALYLCASTAGTSYTGELFFGEGSRLTVL.

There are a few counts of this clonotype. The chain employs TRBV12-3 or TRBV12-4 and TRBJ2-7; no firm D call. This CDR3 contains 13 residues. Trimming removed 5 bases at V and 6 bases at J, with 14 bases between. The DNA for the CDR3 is TGTGCCAGCAGTCACAACTGGGGTGGCGAGCAGTACTTC. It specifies CASSHNWGGEQYF.

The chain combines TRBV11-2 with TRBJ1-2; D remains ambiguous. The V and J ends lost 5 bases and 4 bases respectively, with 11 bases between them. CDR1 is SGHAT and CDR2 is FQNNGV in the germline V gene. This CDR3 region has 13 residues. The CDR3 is CASSPSGVYGYTF. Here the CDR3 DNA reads TGTGCCAGCAGCCCTAGTGGGGTCTATGGCTACACCTTC.

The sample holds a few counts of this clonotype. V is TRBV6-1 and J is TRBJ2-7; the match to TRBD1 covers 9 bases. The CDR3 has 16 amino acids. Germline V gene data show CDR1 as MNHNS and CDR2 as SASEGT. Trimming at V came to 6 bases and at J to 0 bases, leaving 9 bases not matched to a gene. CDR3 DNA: TGTGCCAGCAGCCCCCGTAGGGGACAGGGCTCCTACGAGCAGTACTTC. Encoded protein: CASSPRRGQGSYEQYF.

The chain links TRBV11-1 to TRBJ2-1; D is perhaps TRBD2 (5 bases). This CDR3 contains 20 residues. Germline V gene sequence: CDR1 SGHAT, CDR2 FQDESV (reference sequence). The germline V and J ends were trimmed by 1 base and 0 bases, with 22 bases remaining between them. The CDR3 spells CASSLGWGARKRSSYNEQFF. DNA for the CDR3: TGTGCCAGCAGCTTAGGGTGGGGAGCGAGAAAAAGAAGCTCCTACAATGAGCAGTTCTTC.

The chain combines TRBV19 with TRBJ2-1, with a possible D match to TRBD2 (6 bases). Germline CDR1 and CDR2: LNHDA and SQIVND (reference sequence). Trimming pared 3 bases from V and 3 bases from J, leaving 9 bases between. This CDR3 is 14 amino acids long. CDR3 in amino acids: CASSIMGGYNEQFF. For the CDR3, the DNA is TGTGCCAGTAGTATCATGGGGGGCTACAATGAGCAGTTCTTC.

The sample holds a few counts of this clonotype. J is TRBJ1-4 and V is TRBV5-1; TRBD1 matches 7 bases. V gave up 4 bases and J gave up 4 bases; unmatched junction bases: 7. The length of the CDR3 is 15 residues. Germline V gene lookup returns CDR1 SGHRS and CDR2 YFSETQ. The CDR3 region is CASSPDGQVNEKLFF. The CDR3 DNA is TGCGCCAGCAGCCCAGACGGACAGGTTAATGAAAAACTGTTTTTT.

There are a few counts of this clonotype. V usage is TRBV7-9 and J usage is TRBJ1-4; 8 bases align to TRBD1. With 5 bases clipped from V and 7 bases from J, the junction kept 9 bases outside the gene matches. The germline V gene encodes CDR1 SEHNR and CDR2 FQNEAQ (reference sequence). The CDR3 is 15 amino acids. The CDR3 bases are TGTGCCAGCAGCCGACAGGGGAGCTCGTTTGAAAAACTGTTTTTT. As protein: CASSRQGSSFEKLFF.

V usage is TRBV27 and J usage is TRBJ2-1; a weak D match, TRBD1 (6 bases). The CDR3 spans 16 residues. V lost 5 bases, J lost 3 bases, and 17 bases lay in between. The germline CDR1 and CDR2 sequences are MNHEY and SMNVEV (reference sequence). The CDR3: CASSPSQGYYYNEQFF. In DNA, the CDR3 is TGTGCCAGCAGTCCGTCACAGGGATACTACTACAATGAGCAGTTCTTC.

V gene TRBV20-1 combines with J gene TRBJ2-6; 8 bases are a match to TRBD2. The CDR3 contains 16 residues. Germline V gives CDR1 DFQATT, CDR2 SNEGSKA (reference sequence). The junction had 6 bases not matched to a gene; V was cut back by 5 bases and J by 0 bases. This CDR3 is CSAAGGGSSGANVLTF. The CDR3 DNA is TGCAGTGCTGCGGGGGGTGGGAGCTCTGGGGCCAACGTCCTGACTTTC.

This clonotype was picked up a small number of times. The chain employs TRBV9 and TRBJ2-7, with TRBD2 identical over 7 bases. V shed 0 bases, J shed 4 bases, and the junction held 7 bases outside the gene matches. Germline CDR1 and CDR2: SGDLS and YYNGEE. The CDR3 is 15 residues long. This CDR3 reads CASSVDGSGLYEQYF. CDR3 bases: TGTGCCAGCAGCGTAGACGGTAGCGGGCTTTACGAGCAGTACTTC.

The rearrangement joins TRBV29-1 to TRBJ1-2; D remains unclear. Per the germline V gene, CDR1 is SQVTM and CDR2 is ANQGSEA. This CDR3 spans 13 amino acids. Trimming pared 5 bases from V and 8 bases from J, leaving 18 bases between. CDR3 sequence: CSVIVKGGRGYTF. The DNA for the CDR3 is TGCAGCGTTATAGTTAAGGGTGGAAGAGGCTACACCTTC.

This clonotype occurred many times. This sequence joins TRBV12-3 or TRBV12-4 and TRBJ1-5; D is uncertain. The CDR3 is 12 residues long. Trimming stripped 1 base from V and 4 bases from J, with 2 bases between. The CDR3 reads CASSLENQPQHF. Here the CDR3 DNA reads TGTGCCAGCAGTTTAGAGAATCAGCCCCAGCATTTT.